The next 15 T cell receptor beta chains were all read from a single sample in a study of blood T cell repertoires in COVID-19. Profiled with immunoSEQ multiplex PCR; TCRdb holds only in-frame clones, not every one. The top ten clones hold approximately 1.2% of a sample with roughly 400,000 clones, around 87% of them seen once. Input material: PBMCs or T cells enriched from blood (not recorded which). These receptor sequences come from a man aged 25 to 40 who had recovered from COVID-19.

The genes are TRBV24-1 and TRBJ2-3, with 7 bases that match TRBD1. V lost 3 bases, J lost 0 bases, and 8 bases stayed unmatched. The CDR3 consists of 17 residues. Germline-derived CDR1 and CDR2 are KGHDR and SFDVKD. The CDR3 coding sequence is TGTGCCACCAGTGATCCAGGGGGTACCTTTAGCACAGATACGCAGTATTTT. Translating it yields CATSDPGGTFSTDTQYF.

The chain recombines TRBV18 with TRBJ1-5, with a tentative D call TRBD1 (6 bases). This CDR3 has 15 residues. Trimming pared 3 bases from V and 2 bases from J, leaving 11 bases between. Germline V gene data show CDR1 as KGHSH and CDR2 as LQKENI. In nucleotides, the CDR3 is TGTGCCAGCTCACCGACGGCAGGGGGCAATCAGCCCCAGCATTTT. Translation: CASSPTAGGNQPQHF.

The rearrangement joins TRBV28 to TRBJ1-2; D gene unclear. CDR3 length: 14 amino acids. Trimming took off 2 bases at V and 2 bases at J, with 9 bases between the two ends. Germline CDR1 and CDR2: MDHEN and SYDVKM. Here the CDR3 DNA reads TGTGCCAGCAGTTTAGTAGGAGAAAACTATGGCTACACCTTC. Translated, it gives CASSLVGENYGYTF.

This chain links TRBV12-3 or TRBV12-4 with TRBJ1-1; no clear D. The CDR3 has 13 amino acids. Deletions cut 5 bases from V and 1 base from J, with 8 bases between. The DNA of the CDR3 is TGTGCCAGCAGTCTAACTTGGAACACTGAAGCTTTCTTT. Its translation is CASSLTWNTEAFF.

This chain joins TRBV7-9 and TRBJ1-1; 7 bases map to TRBD1. The germline V gene has CDR1 SEHNR and CDR2 FQNEAQ (reference sequence). CDR3 length: 15 residues. The junction had 7 bases not matched to a gene; V was cut back by 6 bases and J by 0 bases. CDR3 coding DNA: TGTGCCAGCAGGCCTCGACAGGGATTGAACACTGAAGCTTTCTTT. Its translation is CASRPRQGLNTEAFF.

CDR3 sequence (DNA): TGTGCCAGTAGTACCGGACAGAAAGGTTCCTACGAGCAGTACTTC. Protein: CASSTGQKGSYEQYF. The rearrangement links TRBV19 to TRBJ2-7; TRBD1 is a possible D gene (6 bases). Trimming took 4 bases from V and 1 from J, leaving 14 bases between them. The CDR3 length is 15 residues. Germline loops: CDR1 LNHDA, CDR2 SQIVND (reference sequence).

This clone was seen just once. This chain connects TRBV18 to TRBJ2-4; 8 nucleotides line up with TRBD2. J was trimmed by 1 base and V by 3 bases; bases with no gene match: 14. This CDR3 region has 19 residues. Looked up from germline, CDR1 is KGHSH and CDR2 is LQKENI. The chain's CDR3 is CASSPVTGGPVAAKNIQYF. The CDR3 region has the DNA TGTGCCAGCTCACCGGTTACGGGAGGGCCAGTGGCGGCCAAAAACATTCAGTACTTC. Using reference TRBV18 and TRBJ2-4 for the parts outside the CDR3, the full variable domain is NAGVMQNPRHLVRRRGQEARLRCSPMKGHSHVYWYRQLPEEGLKFMVYLQKENIIDESGMPKERFSAEFPKEGPSILRIQQVVRGDSAAYFCASSPVTGGPVAAKNIQYFGAGTRLSVL.

This chain uses TRBV5-6 with TRBJ2-7; 9 nucleotides agree with TRBD2. Germline assignment: CDR1 SGHDT and CDR2 YYEEEE. Trimming cost V 3 bases and J 4 bases; bases outside gene matches: 8. This CDR3 spans 15 amino acids. The CDR3 loop is CASSSILAGIYEQYF. The CDR3 DNA is TGTGCCAGCAGCTCAATCCTAGCGGGGATATACGAGCAGTACTTC. Using reference TRBV5-6 and TRBJ2-7 for the parts outside the CDR3, the full variable domain is DAGVTQSPTHLIKTRGQQVTLRCSPKSGHDTVSWYQQALGQGPQFIFQYYEEEERQRGNFPDRFSGHQFPNYSSELNVNALLLGDSALYLCASSSILAGIYEQYFGPGTRLTVT.

V usage is TRBV21-1 and J usage is TRBJ2-2; the table's TRBD1 call for D was not verified on the DNA. TRBV21-1 is described as a pseudogene. The CDR3 is made up of 15 amino acids. Here the CDR3 DNA reads TGTGCCAGCAGCAATGGACAGGCTAACACCGGGGAGCTGTTTTTT. Its translation is CASSNGQANTGELFF.

The CDR3 DNA reads as TGTGCCAGCAGGGAGCGGGAGAATGAGCAGTTCTTC. It yields the protein CASRERENEQFF. The rearrangement uses TRBV27 and TRBJ2-1, with 8 bases matching TRBD2. Per the germline V gene, CDR1 is MNHEY and CDR2 is SMNVEV (reference sequence). The length of the CDR3 is 12 residues. The J segment lost 7 bases and the V segment lost 6 bases, leaving 2 bases of the junction unmatched.

V usage is TRBV5-6 and J usage is TRBJ1-4; D is unresolved. Germline V gives CDR1 SGHDT, CDR2 YYEEEE. The CDR3 is 14 amino acids. V dropped 5 bases and J dropped 0 bases, with 8 bases sitting between them. CDR3 protein: CASSLLATNEKLFF. DNA of the CDR3: TGTGCCAGCAGTCTCTTAGCAACTAATGAAAAACTGTTTTTT. Together with reference TRBV5-6 and TRBJ1-4, the CDR3 gives the full variable domain: DAGVTQSPTHLIKTRGQQVTLRCSPKSGHDTVSWYQQALGQGPQFIFQYYEEEERQRGNFPDRFSGHQFPNYSSELNVNALLLGDSALYLCASSLLATNEKLFFGSGTQLSVL.

The chain joins TRBV7-9 to TRBJ2-5; 8 nucleotides align to TRBD2. Trimming took 2 bases from V and 4 from J; bases not matched to a gene: 6. CDR1 and CDR2 from the germline V gene are SEHNR and FQNEAQ (reference sequence). The CDR3 sequence is 15 residues long. The CDR3 region has the DNA TGTGCCAGCAGCTTAATGTATCTAGCGGGAGAGACCCAGTACTTC. Its protein product is CASSLMYLAGETQYF.

A single count supports this clone. V is TRBV27 and J is TRBJ2-7; D is ambiguous. The ends were cut back, 5 bases at V and 2 bases at J, with 10 bases in the middle. Germline V lookup: CDR1 MNHEY, CDR2 SMNVEV (reference sequence). The CDR3 length is 13 residues. CDR3 nucleotides: TGTGCCAGCAGTACAGTCTCAACCTACGAGCAGTACTTC. It codes for CASSTVSTYEQYF.

The chain recombines TRBV5-1 with TRBJ2-1; 8 bases agree with TRBD2. This CDR3 spans 16 amino acids. After removal of 0 bases from V and 7 bases from J, the junction contained 9 bases not matched to a gene. Germline CDR1 SGHRS, CDR2 YFSETQ. CDR3 sequence reads: CASSLVISGIENEQFF. The CDR3 DNA is TGCGCCAGCAGCTTGGTAATTAGCGGGATTGAGAATGAGCAGTTCTTC.

This clone was found a few times. In DNA, the CDR3 is TGTGCCAGCAGTGAAGCGCACACGAATGGCTACGAGCAGTACTTC. It yields the protein CASSEAHTNGYEQYF. This chain connects TRBV6-1 to TRBJ2-7, with D uncertain. Between the trimmed V and J ends, which lost 0 bases and 3 bases, there was a span of 12 bases. The CDR3 totals 15 residues. Germline V gives CDR1 MNHNS, CDR2 SASEGT.